These 17 T cell receptor beta chains were sequenced from one sample in a study of blood T cell repertoires in COVID-19. Sequenced by immunoSEQ multiplex PCR; TCRdb stores in-frame clones only, minus some. The sample carries around 62,000 clones, almost 85% recorded once. Material: peripheral blood. These receptors were taken from a man in his fifties with active COVID-19.

This chain links TRBV7-6 with TRBJ1-4; D might be TRBD1 (6 bases). CDR3 size: 16 residues. The V end was cut by 3 bases, the J end by 0 bases, with 11 bases between. The germline CDR1 and CDR2 sequences are SGHVS and FNYEAQ. Written as DNA, the CDR3 is TGTGCCAGCAGCTTTGCCAGGGGTACAACTAATGAAAAACTGTTTTTT. It yields the protein CASSFARGTTNEKLFF.

V is TRBV3-1 (or the pseudogene TRBV3-2) and J is TRBJ1-2; 10 nucleotides agree with TRBD1. V shed 5 bases, J shed 6 bases, and the junction held 3 bases outside the gene matches. The CDR3 contains 13 residues. Germline assignment: CDR1 LGHDT and CDR2 YNNKEL (reference sequence). CDR3 in DNA: TGTGCCAGCAGCGTGGGACAGGGGAATGGCTACACCTTC. Translated: CASSVGQGNGYTF.

J is TRBJ1-5 and V is TRBV30; 8 bases map to TRBD1. Germline V gives CDR1 GTSNPN, CDR2 SVGIG (reference sequence). The CDR3 spans 12 residues. V dropped 5 bases and J dropped 5; count of bases not matched to a gene: 2. CDR3 DNA: TGTGCCTGGGGGACAGGTTATCAGCCCCAGCATTTT. This encodes CAWGTGYQPQHF.

The chain is built from TRBV5-1 and TRBJ2-7; TRBD2 is a possible D gene (6 bases). The CDR3 is made up of 15 amino acids. CDR1 and CDR2 from the germline V gene are SGHRS and YFSETQ. The ends were cut back, 0 bases at V and 1 base at J, with 11 bases in the middle. The CDR3 bases are TGCGCCAGCAGCTTGGGCGGGAAGCGGTCCTACGAGCAGTACTTC. The encoded protein is CASSLGGKRSYEQYF.

This sequence joins TRBV7-2 and TRBJ2-7; TRBD2 matches 8 bases. Germline lookup yields CDR1 SGHTA and CDR2 FQGNSA. The CDR3 totals 15 residues. V lost 0 bases to trimming and J lost 5 bases; unmatched junction nucleotides: 6. The CDR3 DNA reads as TGTGCCAGCAGCTTAGCGCTGATAGCGGGAAACGAGCAGTACTTC. Its translation is CASSLALIAGNEQYF.

CDR3 nucleotide sequence: TGTGCCAGCAGCACTCCGGGACTAGCGGTCCTCAGCTCCTACAATGAGCAGTTCTTC. This gives the protein CASSTPGLAVLSSYNEQFF. The J gene is TRBJ2-1, the V gene TRBV2; 11 bases line up with TRBD2. Germline lookup yields CDR1 SNHLY and CDR2 FYNNEI. Trimming removed 6 bases from V and 0 bases from J; junction bases left unmatched: 13. The CDR3 length is 19 residues.

The V and J genes are TRBV27 and TRBJ2-2, with D possibly matching TRBD2 (7 bases). The V end was cut by 0 bases, the J end by 5 bases, with 10 bases between. The length of the CDR3 is 15 residues. Germline V gene lookup returns CDR1 MNHEY and CDR2 SMNVEV (reference sequence). The CDR3 sequence: CASSLSGGGTGELFF. The CDR3 DNA sequence: TGTGCCAGCAGTTTATCAGGGGGAGGGACCGGGGAGCTGTTTTTT.

This clone was seen more than once but under ten times. Within the sample, other DNA sequences also encode this same CDR3. The rearrangement joins TRBV6-5 to TRBJ1-5, with TRBD1 as a possible D gene (5 bases). The CDR3 has 12 residues. CDR1 is MNHEY and CDR2 is SVGAGI in the germline V gene. V lost 8 bases, J lost 2 bases, and 7 bases lay in between. The CDR3 coding sequence is TGTGCCAGCGGAGGGGGCAATCAGCCCCAGCATTTT. Amino acids: CASGGGNQPQHF.

The rearrangement links TRBV30 to TRBJ2-1; 8 bases match TRBD2. The CDR3 totals 14 residues. V was pared by 3 bases and J by 12 bases, with 13 bases of the junction left unmatched. The germline V gene has CDR1 GTSNPN and CDR2 SVGIG (reference sequence). The CDR3 region is CAWRPPREAGGQFF. Here the CDR3 DNA reads TGTGCCTGGAGACCCCCACGGGAGGCGGGGGGGCAGTTCTTC.

The chain is built from TRBV7-2 and TRBJ1-5; D call uncertain. Germline V gene data show CDR1 as SGHTA and CDR2 as FQGNSA. Trimming pared 1 base from V and 3 bases from J, leaving 4 bases between. The CDR3 consists of 13 residues. The CDR3 nucleotides are TGTGCCAGCAGCTTAGACTACAATCAGCCCCAGCATTTT. Translation gives CASSLDYNQPQHF.

A few counts support this clone. CDR3 nucleotide sequence: TGTGCCAGCAGTGAAACTGGCAGGGGAGCAGAGACCCAGTACTTC. Amino acids: CASSETGRGAETQYF. The V gene is TRBV6-1, the J gene TRBJ2-5; a possible D gene is TRBD1 (6 bases). The CDR3 covers 15 residues. CDR1 and CDR2 (germline): MNHNS, SASEGT. Trimming cost V 2 bases and J 4 bases, with 14 bases left between them.

The chain employs TRBV5-1 and TRBJ1-4; no clear D gene. Deletions cut 0 bases from V and 5 bases from J, with 11 bases between. This CDR3 is built from 15 residues. The V gene's germline CDR1 is SGHRS and CDR2 YFSETQ. The CDR3 here is CASSLGLLSNEKLFF. The CDR3 nucleotides are TGCGCCAGCAGCTTGGGCCTCCTATCCAATGAAAAACTGTTTTTT.

The chain carries TRBV6-5 and TRBJ2-7; D remains ambiguous. Germline V gives CDR1 MNHEY, CDR2 SVGAGI. This CDR3 has 12 amino acids. V dropped 7 bases and J dropped 4 bases, with 11 bases sitting between them. The CDR3 loop reads CASTETGYEQYF. As DNA, the CDR3 is TGTGCCAGCACCGAGACGGGTTACGAGCAGTACTTC.

The CDR3 region is CATSNPGGSTNEKLFF. The CDR3, as DNA: TGTGCCACCAGCAACCCAGGGGGATCAACTAATGAAAAACTGTTTTTT. The chain uses TRBV15 and TRBJ1-4, with 7 bases lining up with TRBD1. The J segment lost 0 bases and the V segment lost 4 bases, leaving 5 bases of the junction unmatched. CDR1 and CDR2 (germline): LNHNV, YYDKDF (reference sequence). This CDR3 is built from 16 residues.

The rearrangement uses TRBV27 and TRBJ2-2; 9 bases fit TRBD2. The ends lost 10 bases at V and 6 bases at J; junction bases unmatched: 12. CDR3 length: 15 amino acids. Germline V gene sequence: CDR1 MNHEY, CDR2 SMNVEV (reference sequence). CDR3 protein: CATGLDSGGAGELFF. Written as DNA, the CDR3 is TGTGCCACCGGATTGGATAGCGGGGGTGCCGGGGAGCTGTTTTTT.

This chain uses TRBV30 with TRBJ2-7, with a weak D call TRBD1 (6 bases). Germline V lookup: CDR1 GTSNPN, CDR2 SVGIG (reference sequence). The V end was cut by 3 bases, the J end by 0 bases, with 15 bases between. The CDR3 length is 15 residues. CDR3 DNA: TGTGCCTGGAGCTTTGGACAGCCGAGCTCCTACGAGCAGTACTTC. It yields the protein CAWSFGQPSSYEQYF.

The rearrangement uses TRBV4-3 and TRBJ1-3, with 8 bases fitting TRBD1. V was clipped by 2 bases and J by 8 bases; unmatched bases: 2. CDR3 size: 13 residues. Germline-derived CDR1 and CDR2 are LGHNA and YSLEER. The CDR3 region is CASSQNRGDTIYF. For the CDR3, the DNA is TGCGCCAGCAGCCAAAACAGGGGGGACACCATATATTTT.